This TCR beta chain is drawn from a study of T cells in Graves' hyperthyroidism and ophthalmopathy. The study enrolled patients aged 18 to 65 with newly diagnosed hyperthyroidism of under 2 months' duration. Authors of the study amplified TCR beta CDR3 regions from RNA transcripts. The HTBI primer set was used in a first-round RT-PCR of the TCR CDR3. MiXCR, run by TCRdb on the multiplex PCR reads, gives a single entry per CDR3 protein. Here the sample spans roughly 700,000 distinct CDR3 sequences, 12% to 15% being singletons. Trimming left V 3 bases short and J 7 bases short, with 7 bases between. This CDR3 is 10 amino acids long. CDR1 DFQATT and CDR2 SNEGSKA come from the germline V gene (reference sequence).

The rearrangement uses TRBV20-1 and TRBJ2-7; D uncertain. Material for sequencing was blood. The TCR sequence derives from a woman aged 18-30 years with Graves' hyperthyroidism. CDR3 nucleotide sequence: TGCAGTGCTAGTCCGAGGGAGCAGTACTTC. Translated, it gives CSASPREQYF.